These 12 T cell receptor beta chains were sequenced from one sample in a study of cytomegalovirus exposure and HLA in healthy donors. PCR amplification relied on 60 Vbeta primers (plus 13 Jbeta primers). The method was immunoSEQ multiplex PCR; TCRdb's version includes in-frame clones alone and lacks a portion of them. This table has around 130,000 clones, around three quarters appearing once. Sequenced sample: PBMCs. The receptors shown here come from a woman in her forties or fifties in good health and CMV-seronegative.

This clone was seen a few times. V and J are TRBV27 and TRBJ1-2; 9 nucleotides agree with TRBD1. There are 13 residues in the CDR3. The germline gives CDR1 MNHEY, CDR2 SMNVEV (reference sequence). V trimming: 5 bases; J trimming: 8 bases; junction bases outside the gene matches: 6. This chain's CDR3 is CASSPTGGEGYTF. CDR3 nucleotide sequence: TGTGCCAGCAGTCCGACAGGGGGAGAGGGCTACACCTTC.

The gene calls are TRBV5-1 and TRBJ1-1; 7 bases match TRBD1. J lost 6 bases, V lost 4 bases, and 9 bases had no gene match. The V gene's germline CDR1 is SGHRS and CDR2 YFSETQ. The CDR3 totals 14 residues. The CDR3 is CASSTTGVNAEAFF. CDR3 coding DNA: TGCGCCAGCAGCACAACAGGGGTTAACGCTGAAGCTTTCTTT. The entire variable domain, with the rest obtained from reference TRBV5-1 and TRBJ1-1, is as follows: KAGVTQTPRYLIKTRGQQVTLSCSPISGHRSVSWYQQTPGQGLQFLFEYFSETQRNKGNFPGRFSGRQFSNSRSEMNVSTLELGDSALYLCASSTTGVNAEAFFGQGTRLTVV.

This chain links TRBV5-4 with TRBJ1-2; 7 bases agree with TRBD1. CDR1 and CDR2 from the germline V gene are SGHNT and YYREEE (reference sequence). This CDR3 comprises 13 residues. V shed 1 base and J 6 bases; nucleotides not matched to a gene: 3. Here the CDR3 DNA reads TGTGCCAGCAGCTTGAGGGACAGCAATGGCTACACCTTC. Translating it yields CASSLRDSNGYTF.

This chain links TRBV4-3 with TRBJ2-5; 8 nucleotides match TRBD2. This CDR3 spans 17 amino acids. With V trimmed by 1 base and J by 1 base, 8 bases remained unmatched. The germline gives CDR1 LGHNA, CDR2 YSLEER. The CDR3 coding sequence is TGCGCCAGCAGCCAAGTAACCACTAGCGGATTCCAAGAGACCCAGTACTTC. This gives the protein CASSQVTTSGFQETQYF.

The chain carries TRBV23-1 and TRBJ1-4; maybe TRBD1 (5 bases). TRBV23-1 is an ORF, and what it does is uncertain. With 11 bases removed from V and 0 bases from J, the gap between germline ends came to 22 bases. This CDR3 is built from 17 residues. In DNA, the CDR3 is TGCGCCGAAGGCAAGGGGCTGGTAGCCGCAACTAATGAAAAACTGTTTTTT. Translation: CAEGKGLVAATNEKLFF.

There are a few counts of this clone. This chain connects TRBV5-6 to TRBJ1-3; 10 nucleotides agree with TRBD1. V dropped 4 bases and J dropped 4; count of bases not matched to a gene: 5. This CDR3 has 15 amino acids. Germline V gives CDR1 SGHDT, CDR2 YYEEEE. CDR3 residues: CASSETGGSGNTIYF. For the CDR3, the DNA is TGTGCCAGCAGCGAGACAGGGGGCTCGGGAAACACCATATATTTT.

This sequence joins TRBV27 and TRBJ2-3; 7 positions match TRBD2. This CDR3 spans 16 amino acids. The germline CDR1 and CDR2 sequences are MNHEY and SMNVEV (reference sequence). V lost 7 bases, J lost 6 bases, and 16 bases stayed unmatched. The CDR3 DNA reads as TGTGCCAGCACGTCCGTCACGTCCCGGGAGGTTGATACGCAGTATTTT. As protein: CASTSVTSREVDTQYF.

The count of this clone is one. The rearrangement joins TRBV4-1 to TRBJ2-7; D is possibly TRBD1 (5 bases). This CDR3 comprises 12 residues. Germline V gene sequence: CDR1 MGHRA, CDR2 YSYEKL. CDR3 sequence reads: CASSPSPQGENV. Written as DNA, the CDR3 is TGCGCCAGCAGCCCCTCCCCTCAGGGCGAGAACGTC.

The chain couples TRBV5-6 to TRBJ1-5; 7 bases match TRBD1. V dropped 4 bases and J dropped 2; count of bases not matched to a gene: 3. Germline V gene sequence: CDR1 SGHDT, CDR2 YYEEEE. This CDR3 has 14 residues. The CDR3 sequence is CASSKGAGNQPQHF. The CDR3 bases are TGTGCCAGCAGCAAGGGGGCTGGCAATCAGCCCCAGCATTTT.

This clone was seen once. Sequence at one end of the junction differs from germline and may be a read error. The chain joins TRBV14 to TRBJ1-2; possible D gene TRBD1, 5 bases. The V gene's germline CDR1 is SGHDN and CDR2 FVKESK. CDR3 length: 15 residues. The CDR3 sequence is CASSPDPSGGRGYPF. The CDR3 DNA follows: TGTGCCAGCAGCCCAGACCCTTCGGGGGGAAGGGGCTACCCCTTC. The full variable domain, with the rest looked up from reference TRBV14 and TRBJ1-2, is EAGVTQFPSHSVIEKGQTVTLRCDPISGHDNLYWYRRVMGKEIKFLLHFVKESKQDESGMPNNRFLAERTGGTYSTLKVQPAELEDSGVYFCASSPDPSGGRGYPFGSGTRLTVV.

This rearrangement joins TRBV5-1 to TRBJ2-3; TRBD2 might be the D (6 bases). The V end was cut by 4 bases, the J end by 1 base, with 13 bases between. The V gene's germline CDR1 is SGHRS and CDR2 YFSETQ. This CDR3 has 15 residues. The CDR3 region is CASSPGTAGTDTQYF. In DNA form, the CDR3 reads TGCGCCAGCAGCCCCGGGACTGCCGGCACAGATACGCAGTATTTT.

Points on this clone: This specimen includes other DNA sequences encoding the same CDR3. CDR3 in DNA: TGTGCCACCAGCGGGGAAGCGGGGCGCCTCTACGAGCAGTACTTC. This sequence encodes CATSGEAGRLYEQYF. This chain joins TRBV15 and TRBJ2-7, with 7 bases fitting TRBD2. The CDR3 length is 15 residues. Trimming took 5 bases from V and 3 from J; bases not matched to a gene: 10. CDR1 and CDR2 from the germline V gene are LNHNV and YYDKDF (reference sequence).